Presented here are 17 T cell receptor beta chains from one specimen sequenced in a study of shared clonotypes between healthy human individuals. Sequenced by immunoSEQ multiplex PCR; TCRdb stores in-frame clones only, minus some. The data show some 2,500,000 clones, about 90% seen once. The material sequenced was naive CD4+ T cells from PBMCs. The subset denotes: CD45RA+ positively selected. Every receptor here comes from a young man in good health. Some clones in this sample may be carry-over from other donors' samples.

This clone was detected only once. The J gene is TRBJ2-7, the V gene TRBV9; 8 positions match TRBD2. The CDR3 runs 14 residues. The germline V gene encodes CDR1 SGDLS and CDR2 YYNGEE. The ends lost 5 bases at V and 3 bases at J; junction bases unmatched: 7. CDR3 in DNA: TGTGCCAGCAGTTATAGCGGGGTGGGCTACGAGCAGTACTTC. Amino acid sequence: CASSYSGVGYEQYF.

The chain joins TRBV9 to TRBJ2-6; 11 bases match TRBD1. This CDR3 has 21 residues. J gave up 4 bases and V 0 bases, and 15 bases lay outside the gene matches. Germline CDR1 reads SGDLS; CDR2 reads YYNGEE. In DNA, the CDR3 is TGTGCCAGCAGCGTAGGGTTGAGGACAGGGGGCGTTCGGTCCGGGGCCAACGTCCTGACTTTC. Residues: CASSVGLRTGGVRSGANVLTF.

The count of this clone is one. The rearrangement links TRBV7-9 to TRBJ1-1; weak D call: TRBD1 (6 bases). CDR3 length: 16 amino acids. CDR1 SEHNR and CDR2 FQNEAQ come from the germline V gene (reference sequence). Trimming took off 5 bases at V and 4 bases at J, with 20 bases between the two ends. For the CDR3, the DNA is TGTGCCAGCAGCAGCCGAGGGGGTCCGTCGGGCACTGAAGCTTTCTTT. Protein: CASSSRGGPSGTEAFF.

The chain is built from TRBV5-4 and TRBJ1-1; TRBD1 matches at 7 bases. V was pared by 2 bases and J by 7 bases, with 5 bases of the junction left unmatched. The germline CDR1 and CDR2 sequences are SGHNT and YYREEE (reference sequence). This CDR3 contains 13 residues. The chain's CDR3 is CASSLIGGDEAFF. The CDR3 DNA is TGTGCCAGCAGCTTAATAGGGGGCGATGAAGCTTTCTTT.

The chain links TRBV28 to TRBJ2-7; 9 nucleotides align to TRBD2. V lost 11 bases to trimming and J lost 2 bases; unmatched junction nucleotides: 10. CDR1 and CDR2 from the germline V gene are MDHEN and SYDVKM. The CDR3 loop spans 14 amino acids. The CDR3 reads CAGRKAGGPYEQYF. The CDR3 bases are TGTGCCGGACGGAAAGCGGGAGGCCCCTACGAGCAGTACTTC. Variable domain in full (rest from reference TRBV28 and TRBJ2-7): DVKVTQSSRYLVKRTGEKVFLECVQDMDHENMFWYRQDPGLGLRLIYFSYDVKMKEKGDIPEGYSVSREKKERFSLILESASTNQTSMYLCAGRKAGGPYEQYFGPGTRLTVT.

This chain connects TRBV19 to TRBJ1-2; D not certain. V was trimmed by 7 bases and J by 1 base, leaving 7 bases between them. CDR3 length equals 12 residues. CDR1 and CDR2 (germline): LNHDA, SQIVND (reference sequence). CDR3: CASISSNYGYTF. The CDR3 DNA reads as TGTGCCAGTATTTCCAGTAACTATGGCTACACCTTC.

This chain joins TRBV6-6 and TRBJ1-1; D is ambiguous. Trimming cost V 6 bases and J 8 bases, with 7 bases left between them. This CDR3 has 10 amino acids. CDR1 and CDR2 (germline): MNHNY, SVGAGI (reference sequence). The CDR3 nucleotides read TGTGCCAGCAGCCGCGGGGAAGCTTTCTTT. Its translation is CASSRGEAFF.

The chain uses TRBV11-2 and TRBJ1-1, with 9 bases fitting TRBD1. This CDR3 is 14 amino acids long. V was pared by 3 bases and J by 4 bases, with 3 bases of the junction left unmatched. The germline CDR1 and CDR2 sequences are SGHAT and FQNNGV. CDR3 DNA: TGTGCCAGCAGCTTTGGACAGGGGATCACTGAAGCTTTCTTT. Protein: CASSFGQGITEAFF.

The chain has TRBV7-2 and TRBJ1-1, with D unresolved. The germline CDR1 and CDR2 sequences are SGHTA and FQGNSA. V lost 3 bases to trimming and J lost 1 base, with 12 bases between them. The CDR3 is made up of 15 amino acids. Written as DNA, the CDR3 is TGTGCCAGCAGCTTCGTCAAACATGGGAACACTGAAGCTTTCTTT. It specifies CASSFVKHGNTEAFF.

Of note for this clone: The identical CDR3 is also encoded by other nucleotide sequences in the sample. The rearrangement links TRBV5-1 to TRBJ2-7; TRBD2 aligns across 10 bases. With V trimmed by 5 bases and J by 1 base, 6 bases remained unmatched. The CDR3 loop spans 15 amino acids. The germline gives CDR1 SGHRS, CDR2 YFSETQ. As DNA, the CDR3 is TGCGCCAGCAGAGGGACTAGCGTAAGTTCCTACGAGCAGTACTTC. Protein sequence: CASRGTSVSSYEQYF.

This chain links TRBV4-1 with TRBJ2-1; D is ambiguous. The CDR3 consists of 12 residues. Trimming removed 3 bases at V and 7 bases at J, with 7 bases between. The germline V gene encodes CDR1 MGHRA and CDR2 YSYEKL. The CDR3 reads CASSQGWNEQFF. CDR3 coding DNA: TGCGCCAGCAGCCAGGGGTGGAATGAGCAGTTCTTC.

In its sample, this clone was seen once. The chain employs TRBV5-1 and TRBJ2-7, with TRBD2 matching over 7 bases. The CDR3 consists of 14 residues. Germline V gives CDR1 SGHRS, CDR2 YFSETQ. V lost 0 bases to trimming and J lost 3 bases; unmatched junction nucleotides: 3. The CDR3 spells CASSLELAIYEQYF. The CDR3 DNA is TGCGCCAGCAGCTTGGAACTAGCGATCTACGAGCAGTACTTC.

The chain recombines TRBV27 with TRBJ1-5; D is uncertain. V was clipped by 6 bases and J by 0 bases, with 15 bases between them. CDR1 and CDR2 (germline): MNHEY, SMNVEV (reference sequence). The CDR3 is 16 amino acids. The CDR3 protein is CASSLRWDISNQPQHF. The CDR3 DNA follows: TGTGCCAGCAGCCTCCGATGGGATATTAGCAATCAGCCCCAGCATTTT.

The V call is TRBV9, the J call TRBJ2-3, with a possible D match to TRBD2 (6 bases). The ends were cut back, 6 bases at V and 0 bases at J, with 11 bases in the middle. Per the germline V gene, CDR1 is SGDLS and CDR2 is YYNGEE. The CDR3 covers 14 residues. The CDR3 region has the DNA TGTGCCAGCAATGCGGGATTTAGCACAGATACGCAGTATTTT. Translating it yields CASNAGFSTDTQYF.

This chain uses TRBV2 with TRBJ1-1; D uncertain. Deletions cut 3 bases from V and 6 bases from J, with 5 bases between. The V gene's germline CDR1 is SNHLY and CDR2 FYNNEI. The CDR3 spans 11 residues. Here the CDR3 reads CASSENAEAFF. DNA for the CDR3: TGTGCCAGCAGTGAGAATGCTGAAGCTTTCTTT. Supplemented by reference TRBV2 and TRBJ1-1, the full variable domain reads EPEVTQTPSHQVTQMGQEVILRCVPISNHLYFYWYRQILGQKVEFLVSFYNNEISEKSEIFDDQFSVERPDGSNFTLKIRSTKLEDSAMYFCASSENAEAFFGQGTRLTVV.

Regarding this clone: Within the sample, other DNA sequences also encode this same CDR3. The chain links TRBV18 to TRBJ2-5; D might be TRBD1 (5 bases). The CDR3 length is 14 residues. Germline V lookup: CDR1 KGHSH, CDR2 LQKENI. Trimming stripped 3 bases from V and 5 bases from J, with 13 bases between. CDR3: CASSPTSGRETQYF. DNA for the CDR3: TGTGCCAGCTCACCCACGTCAGGGCGGGAGACCCAGTACTTC. The complete variable domain, with remaining parts taken from reference TRBV18 and TRBJ2-5, reads NAGVMQNPRHLVRRRGQEARLRCSPMKGHSHVYWYRQLPEEGLKFMVYLQKENIIDESGMPKERFSAEFPKEGPSILRIQQVVRGDSAAYFCASSPTSGRETQYFGPGTRLLVL.

This rearrangement joins TRBV4-3 to TRBJ1-2, with a tentative D call TRBD1 (6 bases). This CDR3 is 16 amino acids long. The germline V gene has CDR1 LGHNA and CDR2 YSLEER. Trimming shortened V by 4 bases and J by 1 base, and 16 bases separated the two germline ends. CDR3 DNA sequence: TGCGCCAGCAGCCGGGGGGCAGCTGCCAATAACTATGGCTACACCTTC. Protein product: CASSRGAAANNYGYTF.